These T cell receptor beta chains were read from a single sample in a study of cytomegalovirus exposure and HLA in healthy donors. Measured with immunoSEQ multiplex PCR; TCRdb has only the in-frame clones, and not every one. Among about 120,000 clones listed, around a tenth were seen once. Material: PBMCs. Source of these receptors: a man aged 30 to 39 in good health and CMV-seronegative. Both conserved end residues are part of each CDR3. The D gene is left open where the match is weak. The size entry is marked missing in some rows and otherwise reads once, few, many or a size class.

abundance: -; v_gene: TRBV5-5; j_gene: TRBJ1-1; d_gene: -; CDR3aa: CASSFPGGGRAEAFF; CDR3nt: TGTGCCAGCAGCTTCCCAGGTGGAGGGAGGGCTGAAGCTTTCTTT
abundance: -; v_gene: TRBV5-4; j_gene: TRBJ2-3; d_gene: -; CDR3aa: CASSFWPPIKSTDTQYF; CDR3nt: TGTGCCAGCAGCTTTTGGCCCCCCATTAAAAGCACAGATACGCAGTATTTT
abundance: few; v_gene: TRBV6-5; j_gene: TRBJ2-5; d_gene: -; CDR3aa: CASSYFSGETQYF; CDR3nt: TGTGCCAGCAGTTACTTTTCTGGCGAGACCCAGTACTTC
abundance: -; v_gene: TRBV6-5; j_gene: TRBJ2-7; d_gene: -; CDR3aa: CASGLTGPFYEQYF; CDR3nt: TGTGCCAGCGGGCTAACTGGCCCTTTCTACGAGCAGTACTTC
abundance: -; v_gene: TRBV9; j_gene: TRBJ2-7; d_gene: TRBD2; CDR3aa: CASSVGAGAGLYEQYF; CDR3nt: TGTGCCAGCAGCGTAGGAGCGGGGGCAGGGTTGTACGAGCAGTACTTC
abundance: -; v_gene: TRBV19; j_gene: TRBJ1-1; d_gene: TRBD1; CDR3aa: CASSSRQGSPEAFF; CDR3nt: TGTGCCAGTAGTTCCAGACAGGGCAGCCCTGAAGCTTTCTTT
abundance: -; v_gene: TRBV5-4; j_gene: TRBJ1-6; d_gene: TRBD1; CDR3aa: CASSLAGQGFSPLHF; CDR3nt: TGTGCCAGCAGCTTGGCGGGACAGGGTTTCTCACCCCTCCACTTT
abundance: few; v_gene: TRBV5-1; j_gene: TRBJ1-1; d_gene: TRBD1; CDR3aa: CASSLLGQGTWAFF; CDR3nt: TGCGCCAGCAGCTTGTTAGGACAGGGTACTTGGGCTTTCTTT
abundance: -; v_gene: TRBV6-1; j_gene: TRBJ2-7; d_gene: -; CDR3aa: CASSEVAFSYEQYF; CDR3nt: TGTGCCAGCAGTGAAGTAGCATTCTCCTACGAGCAGTACTTC
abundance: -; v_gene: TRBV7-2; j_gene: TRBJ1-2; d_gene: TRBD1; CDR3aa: CASSPKAGQGEEGYTF; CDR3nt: TGTGCCAGCAGCCCCAAAGCGGGACAGGGAGAAGAAGGCTACACCTTC
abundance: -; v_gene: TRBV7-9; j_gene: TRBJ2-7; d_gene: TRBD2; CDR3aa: CASSTPPIAGGLYEQYF; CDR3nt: TGTGCCAGCAGCACACCTCCGATAGCGGGAGGGCTCTACGAGCAGTACTTC
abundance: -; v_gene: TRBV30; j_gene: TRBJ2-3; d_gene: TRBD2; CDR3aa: CAWASSGLAGGPDTQYF; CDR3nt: TGTGCCTGGGCATCCTCGGGACTAGCGGGGGGGCCAGATACGCAGTATTTT
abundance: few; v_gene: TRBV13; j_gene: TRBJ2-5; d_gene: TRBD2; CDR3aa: CASSFRLAGGETQYF; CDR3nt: TGTGCCAGCAGCTTCCGACTAGCGGGGGGAGAGACCCAGTACTTC
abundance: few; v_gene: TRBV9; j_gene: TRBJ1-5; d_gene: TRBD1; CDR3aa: CASSETGGQPQHF; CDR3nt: TGTGCCAGCAGCGAAACAGGGGGCCAGCCCCAGCATTTT
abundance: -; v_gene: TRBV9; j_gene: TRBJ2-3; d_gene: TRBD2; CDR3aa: CASSASGSPTDTQYF; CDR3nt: TGTGCCAGCAGCGCGAGCGGGAGCCCCACAGATACGCAGTATTTT
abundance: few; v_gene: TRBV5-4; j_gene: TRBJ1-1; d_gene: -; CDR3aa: CASSGLGLGTEAFF; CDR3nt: TGTGCCAGCAGCGGACTTGGGTTGGGCACTGAAGCTTTCTTT
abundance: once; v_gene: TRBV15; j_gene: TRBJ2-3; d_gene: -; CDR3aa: CATSVDSSTDTRYF; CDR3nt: TGTGCCACCAGCGTGGATTCTAGCACAGATACGCGGTATTTT
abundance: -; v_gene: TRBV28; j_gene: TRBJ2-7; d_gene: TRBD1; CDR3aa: CASRSPGQGSYEQYF; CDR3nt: TGTGCCAGCAGAAGTCCGGGACAGGGTTCCTACGAGCAGTACTTC
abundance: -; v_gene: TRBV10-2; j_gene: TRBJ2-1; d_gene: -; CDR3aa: CATTGPEGGNEQFF; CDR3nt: TGCGCCACCACAGGGCCCGAAGGTGGCAATGAGCAGTTCTTC
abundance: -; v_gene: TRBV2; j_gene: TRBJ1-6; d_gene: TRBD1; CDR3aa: CASSTGTARGSPLHF; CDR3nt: TGTGCCAGCAGTACCGGGACGGCCAGGGGGTCACCCCTCCACTTT
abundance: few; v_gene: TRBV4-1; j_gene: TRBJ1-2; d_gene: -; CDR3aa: CASSQEVGDSNYGYTF; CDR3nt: TGCGCCAGCAGCCAAGAAGTAGGGGACTCGAACTATGGCTACACCTTC
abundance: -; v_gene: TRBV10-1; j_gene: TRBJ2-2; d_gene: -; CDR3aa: CASSSMGRTGELFF; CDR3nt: TGCGCCAGCAGTAGCATGGGGAGGACCGGGGAGCTGTTTTTT
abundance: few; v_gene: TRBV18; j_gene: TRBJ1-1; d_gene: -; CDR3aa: CASSQDRSLNTEAFF; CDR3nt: TGTGCCAGCTCGCAAGACAGAAGTCTGAACACTGAAGCTTTCTTT
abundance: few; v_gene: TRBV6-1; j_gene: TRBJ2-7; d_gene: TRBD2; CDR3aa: CASSPGLANYEQYF; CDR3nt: TGTGCCAGCAGTCCGGGACTAGCGAACTACGAGCAGTACTTC
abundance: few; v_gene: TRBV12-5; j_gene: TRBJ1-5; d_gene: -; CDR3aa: CASGFYTGGGQPQHF; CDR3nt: TGTGCTAGTGGTTTTTACACGGGGGGCGGGCAGCCCCAGCATTTT